Following are 13 T cell receptor beta chains from one sample sequenced in a study of CD8 T cells in ankylosing spondylitis. Study observations and caveats: Typical of ankylosing spondylitis blood, it appeared, was a TCR beta motif of fewer than 10 highly homologous variants.

These receptors lack a known antigen. TCRdb used MiXCR to reprocess the 5' RACE reads, holding one entry per CDR3 protein. The sample has some 400,000 distinct CDR3 sequences, approximately 20% seen once. Sequencing was carried out using blood, either unsorted or a sorted T cell fraction (not recorded which). The receptor source for this set is a male donor with ankylosing spondylitis.

This clonotype has more than one count but fewer than ten. CDR3: CASSPGQGLGYTF. CDR3 nucleotides: TGTGCCAGCAGCCCCGGACAGGGGCTTGGCTACACCTTC. The rearrangement links TRBV7-8 to TRBJ1-2, with 9 bases aligning to TRBD1. There are 13 residues in the CDR3. Germline CDR1 reads SGHVS; CDR2 reads FQNEAQ. V shed 5 bases and J 7 bases; nucleotides not matched to a gene: 5. Using reference TRBV7-8 and TRBJ1-2 for the parts outside the CDR3, the full variable domain is GAGVSQSPRYKVAKRGQDVALRCDPISGHVSLFWYQQALGQGPEFLTYFQNEAQLDKSGLPSDRFFAERPEGSVSTLKIQRTQQEDSAVYLCASSPGQGLGYTFGSGTRLTVV.

The chain uses TRBV7-2 and TRBJ1-1; the match to TRBD1 covers 9 bases. CDR1 is SGHTA and CDR2 is FQGNSA in the germline V gene. V trimming: 5 bases; J trimming: 8 bases; junction bases outside the gene matches: 12. The CDR3 runs to 15 residues. For the CDR3, the DNA is TGTGCCAGCAGCCCCCGACAGGGGGACAGATCGGAAGCTTTCTTT. This translates into CASSPRQGDRSEAFF.

This clonotype was picked up a small number of times. V usage is TRBV24-1 and J usage is TRBJ1-2; D gene unclear. CDR1 KGHDR and CDR2 SFDVKD come from the germline V gene. This CDR3 is 14 amino acids long. V was trimmed by 3 bases and J by 2 bases, leaving 9 bases between them. The CDR3 sequence: CATSDTTLNYGYTF. In DNA form, the CDR3 reads TGTGCCACCAGTGATACGACTCTGAACTATGGCTACACCTTC.

The chain recombines TRBV2 with TRBJ2-2; D unclear. The CDR3 spans 13 residues. V was clipped by 8 bases and J by 4 bases, with 11 bases between them. Germline CDR1 reads SNHLY; CDR2 reads FYNNEI. The CDR3 nucleotides are TGTGCCAGCTCTCTTAATCCCACCGGGGAGCTGTTTTTT. Protein: CASSLNPTGELFF.

The V call is TRBV27, the J call TRBJ1-1, with D hard to call. Trimming pared 3 bases from V and 1 base from J, leaving 12 bases between. The CDR3 has 15 residues. Germline lookup yields CDR1 MNHEY and CDR2 SMNVEV (reference sequence). The CDR3 loop is CASSFSIRANTEAFF. In DNA, the CDR3 is TGTGCCAGCAGTTTTTCGATACGGGCGAACACTGAAGCTTTCTTT.

About this clonotype itself: At one end, the junction sequence differs from germline, possibly due to a read error. The chain uses TRBV6-1 and TRBJ2-3; TRBD2 might be the D (6 bases). Germline-derived CDR1 and CDR2 are MNHNS and SASEGT. The CDR3 is 17 residues long. CDR3 bases: TGTGCCAGCAGTAAAGCGGGCTCACCAACTAGCACAGATACGCAGTATTTT. This codes for CASSKAGSPTSTDTQYF.

This clonotype was detected only a few times. The rearrangement uses TRBV3-1 and TRBJ1-1; D not resolved. The CDR3 covers 14 residues. The V gene lost 3 bases and the J gene lost 0 bases, with 8 bases spanning the gap. Germline V CDR1 and CDR2: LGHDT, YNNKEL (reference sequence). This CDR3 is CASSQASMNTEAFF. As DNA, the CDR3 is TGTGCCAGCAGCCAGGCAAGCATGAACACTGAAGCTTTCTTT. Full variable domain (remainder filled in from reference TRBV3-1 and TRBJ1-1): DTAVSQTPKYLVTQMGNDKSIKCEQNLGHDTMYWYKQDSKKFLKIMFSYNNKELIINETVPNRFSPKSPDKAHLNLHINSLELGDSAVYFCASSQASMNTEAFFGQGTRLTVV.

This clonotype was observed a handful of times. The chain recombines TRBV5-8 with TRBJ2-2; 7 positions agree with TRBD1. The length of the CDR3 is 16 residues. From germline, CDR1 is SGHTS and CDR2 YDEGEE. Trimming removed 3 bases from V and 0 bases from J; junction bases left unmatched: 5. CDR3: CASSSGQRTNTGELFF. The CDR3 DNA follows: TGTGCCAGCAGCTCGGGACAGAGAACGAACACCGGGGAGCTGTTTTTT.

This clonotype was counted between two and nine times. The chain is built from TRBV10-3 and TRBJ2-5, with a weak D call TRBD1 (6 bases). The V gene's germline CDR1 is ENHRY and CDR2 SYGVKD. Between the trimmed V and J ends, which lost 4 bases and 3 bases, there was a span of 9 bases. CDR3 length: 13 amino acids. The DNA of the CDR3 is TGTGCCATCAGTGGGACAGACAAAGAGACCCAGTACTTC. Its protein product is CAISGTDKETQYF.

This clonotype has a handful of counts. The germline gene is not matched at one end of the junction; a read error may be the cause. The DNA for the CDR3 is TGCGTCTCCGGGACTAGCGGGAGAGGGACAGATACGCAGTATTTT. As protein: CVSGTSGRGTDTQYF. V is TRBV28 and J is TRBJ2-3, with 14 bases identical to TRBD2. The CDR3 has 15 amino acids. Germline values: CDR1 MDHEN, CDR2 SYDVKM.

There are a few counts of this clonotype. The chain carries TRBV9 and TRBJ1-1; the D is unclear. Germline assignment: CDR1 SGDLS and CDR2 YYNGEE. The CDR3 is 12 residues long. The CDR3 here is CADFLGNTEAFF. CDR3 nucleotides: TGTGCAGATTTTCTTGGAAATACTGAAGCTTTCTTT.

CDR3 loop: CASSDAAGGNTGELFF. The CDR3 region has the DNA TGTGCCAGCAGTGACGCAGCGGGAGGGAACACCGGGGAGCTGTTTTTT. J is TRBJ2-2 and V is TRBV25-1; TRBD2 matches 9 bases. Germline V gene data show CDR1 as MGHDK and CDR2 as SYGVNS. The V gene end was trimmed by 3 bases and the J gene end by 1 base; junction bases not matched to a gene: 3. The CDR3 runs to 16 residues. The whole variable domain, filled in from reference TRBV25-1 and TRBJ2-2, reads EADIYQTPRYLVIGTGKKITLECSQTMGHDKMYWYQQDPGMELHLIHYSYGVNSTEKGDLSSESTVSRIRTEHFPLTLESARPSHTSQYLCASSDAAGGNTGELFFGEGSRLTVL.

The chain couples TRBV3-1 to TRBJ1-1; no clear D gene. The CDR3 is made up of 13 amino acids. Trimming removed 2 bases at V and 1 base at J, with 5 bases between. Germline V CDR1 and CDR2: LGHDT, YNNKEL (reference sequence). The CDR3 bases are TGTGCCAGCAGCCAACTTGCGAACACTGAAGCTTTCTTT. Its translation is CASSQLANTEAFF.